This T cell receptor beta chain was found in a study of glioma-infiltrating T cells after dendritic cell vaccination. CDR1 SGHRS and CDR2 YFSETQ come from the germline V gene. Unmatched junction bases numbered 5, after V lost 0 bases and J lost 6 bases. There are 14 residues in the CDR3. TCRB CDR3 was amplified from 2 ug genomic DNA or less. Here immunoSEQ multiplex PCR was the method, and the copy in TCRdb shows in-frame clones only, minus some. The sample shows tens of thousands of clones, roughly 89% of them seen only once. The chain uses TRBV5-1 and TRBJ2-7; 8 bases are shared with TRBD1. The origin of this receptor is a human donor with glioblastoma. Here the sequenced sample was blood, taken before dendritic cell vaccination. The CDR3 here is CASSLAGQGSEQYF. The CDR3 bases are TGCGCCAGCAGCTTGGCCGGACAGGGCAGCGAGCAGTACTTC.